This T cell receptor beta chain was sequenced for a study of T-cell memory formation after mild COVID-19. Background on the study: Across donors, TCR clusters were largely donor specific.

This clonotype was observed a few times. The antigen remains undetermined. Study results and caveats: Clones contracting over day 15 to 85 were CD4/CD8 balanced, with later expanders leaning CD4+. Whether second-wave clones peaking at day 37 were SARS-CoV-2 specific went unconfirmed.

CDR3 length: 15 amino acids. Germline V gene data show CDR1 as DFQATT and CDR2 as SNEGSKA (reference sequence). V shed 1 base and J shed 9 bases, with 21 bases lying between them. Barcoded TCR alpha and TCR beta cDNA libraries with UMIs came from 5'RACE using constant-segment primers. TCRdb independently ran MiXCR on the 5' RACE reads; one entry per CDR3 protein. The table has approximately 290,000 distinct CDR3 sequences, 7.5% to 9.5% seen once. V is TRBV20-1 and J is TRBJ1-2, with a possible D match to TRBD1 (6 bases). The clonotype was recovered from a man aged 18-30 years who had mild COVID-19 (a few samples of this study predate the infection). Cell type and time point are not known. Sequenced sample: PBMCs or a T cell subset sorted from them (not recorded which). CDR3 amino acids: CSARGVAAGGESYTF. CDR3 coding DNA: TGCAGTGCTAGAGGTGTTGCCGCGGGGGGCGAGAGCTACACCTTC.